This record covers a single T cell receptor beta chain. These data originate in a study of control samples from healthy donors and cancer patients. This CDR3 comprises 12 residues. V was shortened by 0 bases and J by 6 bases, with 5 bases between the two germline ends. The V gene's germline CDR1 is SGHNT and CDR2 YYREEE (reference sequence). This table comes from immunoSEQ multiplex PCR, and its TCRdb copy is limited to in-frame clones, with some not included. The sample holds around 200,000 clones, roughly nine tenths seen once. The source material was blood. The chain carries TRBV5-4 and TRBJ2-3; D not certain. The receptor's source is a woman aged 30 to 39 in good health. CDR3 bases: TGTGCCAGCAGCTTGGGGTCGGATACGCAGTATTTT. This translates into CASSLGSDTQYF.